Sequencing of this TCR beta chain was carried out in a study of cytomegalovirus exposure and HLA in healthy donors. Study results and caveats: The classifier reportedly diagnosed cytomegalovirus status with high specificity and sensitivity. 87-base-pair reads could not separate some V segments, including TRBV6-2 and TRBV6-3. The number of N-insertions in an Asian-associated ancestry cluster was reportedly below the 666-donor mean in a later analysis. Most TCR sequences showed up rarely, but some public TCRs showed up in many donors.

Remarks on this clone: Antigen unknown.

PCR employed 60 Vbeta and 13 Jbeta primers. Repertoires were generated with immunoSEQ multiplex PCR, while TCRdb's copy carries only in-frame clones and drops some. The table lists about 110,000 clones, around 67% of them singletons, with around 4.5% in the top ten. V was clipped by 6 bases and J by 5 bases; unmatched bases: 8. The CDR3 spans 15 residues. CDR1 and CDR2 from the germline V gene are MNHEY and SVGAGI. Input material: PBMCs. The origin of this receptor is a woman aged 40 to 50 in good health and CMV-seronegative. This chain joins TRBV6-5 and TRBJ2-1; TRBD2 matches at 9 bases. The CDR3 DNA reads TGTGCCAGCAGCAGAGCGGGAGGTGCCCACAATGAGCAGTTCTTC. It is translated as CASSRAGGAHNEQFF.